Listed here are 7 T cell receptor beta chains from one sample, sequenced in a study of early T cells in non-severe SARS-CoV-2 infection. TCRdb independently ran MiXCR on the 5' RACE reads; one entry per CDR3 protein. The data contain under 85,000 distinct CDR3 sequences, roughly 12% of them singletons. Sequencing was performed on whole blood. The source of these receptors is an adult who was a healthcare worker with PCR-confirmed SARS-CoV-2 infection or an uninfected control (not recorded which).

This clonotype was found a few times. The DNA for the CDR3 is TGTGCCAGCAGCAACCGGGACTACCAACTGTTTTTT. This sequence encodes CASSNRDYQLFF. V and J are TRBV7-8 and TRBJ1-4, with D tentatively TRBD1 (5 bases). This CDR3 contains 12 residues. Trimming pared 5 bases from V and 12 bases from J, leaving 13 bases between. From germline, CDR1 is SGHVS and CDR2 FQNEAQ. The variable domain in full, completed from reference TRBV7-8 and TRBJ1-4, reads GAGVSQSPRYKVAKRGQDVALRCDPISGHVSLFWYQQALGQGPEFLTYFQNEAQLDKSGLPSDRFFAERPEGSVSTLKIQRTQQEDSAVYLCASSNRDYQLFFGSGTQLSVL.

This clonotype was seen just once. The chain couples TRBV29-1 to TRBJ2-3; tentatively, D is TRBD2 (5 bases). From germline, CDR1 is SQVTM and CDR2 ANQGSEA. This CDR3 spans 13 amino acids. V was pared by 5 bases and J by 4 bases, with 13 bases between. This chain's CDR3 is CSVRRASPDTQYF. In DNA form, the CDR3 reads TGCAGCGTTAGGCGGGCTAGCCCAGATACGCAGTATTTT.

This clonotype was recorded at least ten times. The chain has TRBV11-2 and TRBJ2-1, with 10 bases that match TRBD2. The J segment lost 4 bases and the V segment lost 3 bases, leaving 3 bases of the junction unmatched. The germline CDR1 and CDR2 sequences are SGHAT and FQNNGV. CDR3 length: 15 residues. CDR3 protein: CASSFGLADYNEQFF. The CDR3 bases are TGTGCCAGCAGCTTTGGACTAGCGGATTACAATGAGCAGTTCTTC.

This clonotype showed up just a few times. The CDR3 here is CSARDRRQGIVSPLHF. CDR3 bases: TGCAGTGCTAGAGATAGGAGACAGGGTATTGTGTCACCCCTCCACTTT. The chain combines TRBV20-1 with TRBJ1-6; 7 nucleotides agree with TRBD1. CDR3 size: 16 residues. Germline CDR1 is DFQATT and CDR2 is SNEGSKA (reference sequence). The junction had 12 bases not matched to a gene; V was cut back by 0 bases and J by 10 bases.

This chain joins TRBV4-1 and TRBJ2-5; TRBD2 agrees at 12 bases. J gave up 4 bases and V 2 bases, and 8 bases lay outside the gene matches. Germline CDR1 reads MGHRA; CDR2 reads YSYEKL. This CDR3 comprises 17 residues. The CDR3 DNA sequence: TGCGCCAGCAGCCAAAGACTAGCGGGAGTTTTCGGAGAGACCCAGTACTTC. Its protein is CASSQRLAGVFGETQYF.

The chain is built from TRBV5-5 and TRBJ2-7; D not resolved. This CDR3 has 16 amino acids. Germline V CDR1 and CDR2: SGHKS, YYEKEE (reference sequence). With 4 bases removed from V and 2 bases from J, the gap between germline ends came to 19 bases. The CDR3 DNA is TGTGCCAGCAGCCCCAGTGGTATCCCCGGCGCCTACGAGCAGTACTTC. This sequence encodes CASSPSGIPGAYEQYF.

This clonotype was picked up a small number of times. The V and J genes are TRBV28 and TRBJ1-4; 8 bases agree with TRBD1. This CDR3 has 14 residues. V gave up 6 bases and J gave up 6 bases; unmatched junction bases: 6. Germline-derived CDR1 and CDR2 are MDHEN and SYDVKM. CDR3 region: CASSSGGNDEKLFF. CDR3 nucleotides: TGTGCCAGCAGCTCAGGGGGCAACGATGAAAAACTGTTTTTT.